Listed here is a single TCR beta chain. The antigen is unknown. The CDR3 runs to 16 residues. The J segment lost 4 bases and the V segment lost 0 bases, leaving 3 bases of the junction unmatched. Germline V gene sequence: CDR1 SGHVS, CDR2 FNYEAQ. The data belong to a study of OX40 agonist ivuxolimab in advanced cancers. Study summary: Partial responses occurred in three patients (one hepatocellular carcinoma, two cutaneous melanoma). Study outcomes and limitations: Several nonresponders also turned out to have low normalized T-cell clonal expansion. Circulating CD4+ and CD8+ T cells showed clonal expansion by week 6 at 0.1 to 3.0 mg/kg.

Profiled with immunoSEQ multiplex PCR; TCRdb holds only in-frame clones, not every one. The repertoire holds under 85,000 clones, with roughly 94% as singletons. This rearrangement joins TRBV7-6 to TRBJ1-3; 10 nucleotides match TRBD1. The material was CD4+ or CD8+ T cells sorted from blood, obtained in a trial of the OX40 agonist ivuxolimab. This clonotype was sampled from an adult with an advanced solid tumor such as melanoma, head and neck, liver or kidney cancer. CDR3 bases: TGTGCCAGCAGCTTAGCGAGACAGGGGGCAGGAAACACCATATATTTT. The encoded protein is CASSLARQGAGNTIYF.